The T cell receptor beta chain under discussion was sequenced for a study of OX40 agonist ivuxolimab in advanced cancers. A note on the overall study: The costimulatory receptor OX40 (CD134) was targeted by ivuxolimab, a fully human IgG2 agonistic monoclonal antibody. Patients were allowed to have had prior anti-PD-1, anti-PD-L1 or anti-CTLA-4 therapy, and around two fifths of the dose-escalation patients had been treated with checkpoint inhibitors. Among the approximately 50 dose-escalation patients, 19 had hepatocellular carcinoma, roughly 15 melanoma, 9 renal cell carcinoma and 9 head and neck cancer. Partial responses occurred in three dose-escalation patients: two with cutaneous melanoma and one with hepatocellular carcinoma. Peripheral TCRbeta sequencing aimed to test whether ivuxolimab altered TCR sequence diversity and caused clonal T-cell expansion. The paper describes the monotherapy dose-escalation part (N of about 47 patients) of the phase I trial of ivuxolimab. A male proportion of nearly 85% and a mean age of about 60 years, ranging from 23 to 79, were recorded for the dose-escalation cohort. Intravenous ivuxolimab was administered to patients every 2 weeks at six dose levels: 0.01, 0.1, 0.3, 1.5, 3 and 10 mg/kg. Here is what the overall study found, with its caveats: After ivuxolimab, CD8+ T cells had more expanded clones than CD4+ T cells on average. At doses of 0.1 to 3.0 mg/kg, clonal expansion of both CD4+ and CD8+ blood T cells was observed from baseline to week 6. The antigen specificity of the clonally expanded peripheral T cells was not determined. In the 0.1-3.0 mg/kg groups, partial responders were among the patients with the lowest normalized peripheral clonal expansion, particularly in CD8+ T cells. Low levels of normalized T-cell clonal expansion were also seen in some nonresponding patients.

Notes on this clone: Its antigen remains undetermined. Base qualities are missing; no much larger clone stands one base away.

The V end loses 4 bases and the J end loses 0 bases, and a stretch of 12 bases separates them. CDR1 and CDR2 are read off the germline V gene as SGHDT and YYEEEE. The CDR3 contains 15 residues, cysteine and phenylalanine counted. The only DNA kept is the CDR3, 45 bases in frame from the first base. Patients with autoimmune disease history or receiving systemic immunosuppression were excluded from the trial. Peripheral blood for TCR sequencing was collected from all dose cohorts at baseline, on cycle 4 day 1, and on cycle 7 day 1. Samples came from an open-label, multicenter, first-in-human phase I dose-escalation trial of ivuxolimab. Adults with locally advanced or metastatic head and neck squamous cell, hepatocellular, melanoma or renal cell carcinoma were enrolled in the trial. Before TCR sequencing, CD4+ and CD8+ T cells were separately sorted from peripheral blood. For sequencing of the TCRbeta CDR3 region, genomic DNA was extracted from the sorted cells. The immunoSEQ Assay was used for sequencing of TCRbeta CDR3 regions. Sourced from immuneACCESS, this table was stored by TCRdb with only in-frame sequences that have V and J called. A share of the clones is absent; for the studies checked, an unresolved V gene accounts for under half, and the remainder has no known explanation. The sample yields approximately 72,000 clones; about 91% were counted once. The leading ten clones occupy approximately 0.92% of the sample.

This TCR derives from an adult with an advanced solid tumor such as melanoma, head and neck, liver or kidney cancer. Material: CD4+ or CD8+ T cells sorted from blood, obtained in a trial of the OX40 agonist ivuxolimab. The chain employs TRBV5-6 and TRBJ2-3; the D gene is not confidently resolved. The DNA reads TGTGCCAGCAGCGGCGACGTTCCAAGCACAGATACGCAGTATTTT. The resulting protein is CASSGDVPSTDTQYF. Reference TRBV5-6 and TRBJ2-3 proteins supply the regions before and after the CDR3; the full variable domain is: DAGVTQSPTHLIKTRGQQVTLRCSPKSGHDTVSWYQQALGQGPQFIFQYYEEEERQRGNFPDRFSGHQFPNYSSELNVNALLLGDSALYLCASSGDVPSTDTQYFGPGTRLTVL.